One sample yielded the 16 T cell receptor beta chains listed below, sequenced in a study of blood T cell repertoires in COVID-19. Data came from immunoSEQ multiplex PCR; TCRdb stores just in-frame clones and leaves some out. The table includes around 200,000 clones, 90% detected once. Sequenced: PBMCs or T cells enriched from blood (not recorded which). The source is a man in his thirties or forties who had recovered from COVID-19.

The chain joins TRBV30 to TRBJ1-2, with TRBD1 as a possible D gene (6 bases). V lost 4 bases to trimming and J lost 4 bases, with 13 bases between them. This CDR3 has 13 residues. CDR1 and CDR2 from the germline V gene are GTSNPN and SVGIG (reference sequence). DNA of the CDR3: TGTGCCTGGACCAACAGGGTGCCCTATGGCTACACCTTC. Translation: CAWTNRVPYGYTF.

The genes are TRBV30 and TRBJ1-1; D remains ambiguous. Germline V lookup: CDR1 GTSNPN, CDR2 SVGIG (reference sequence). V gave up 4 bases and J gave up 1 base, with 10 bases separating them. The CDR3 consists of 13 residues. As DNA, the CDR3 is TGTGCCTGGACTATAATATGGAACACTGAAGCTTTCTTT. Translating gives CAWTIIWNTEAFF.

CDR3 residues: CASSYSGQGDTEAFF. The CDR3 DNA sequence: TGTGCCAGCAGTTACTCCGGACAGGGGGACACTGAAGCTTTCTTT. The J gene is TRBJ1-1, the V gene TRBV6-2 or TRBV6-3; the match to TRBD1 covers 10 bases. Germline trimming cut 0 bases from V and 3 bases from J; bases unmatched to any gene: 1. Per the germline V gene, CDR1 is MNHEY and CDR2 is SVGEGT. This CDR3 has 15 amino acids.

The J gene is TRBJ1-5, the V gene TRBV2; weak D call: TRBD1 (6 bases). The CDR3 consists of 15 residues. Per germline, CDR1 SNHLY and CDR2 FYNNEI. Between the trimmed V and J ends, which lost 4 bases and 1 base, there was a span of 11 bases. The CDR3 here is CASSGGQGSNQPQHF. The CDR3 DNA sequence: TGTGCCAGCAGTGGAGGCCAGGGGAGCAATCAGCCCCAGCATTTT.

This sequence joins TRBV4-3 and TRBJ2-3; a possible D gene is TRBD1 (6 bases). V was pared by 4 bases and J by 0 bases, with 11 bases between. Germline lookup yields CDR1 LGHNA and CDR2 YSLEER. CDR3 length: 15 amino acids. CDR3 DNA sequence: TGCGCCAGCAGCCCCACTGGACAGAGCACAGATACGCAGTATTTT. The encoded protein is CASSPTGQSTDTQYF.

This clone has a handful of counts. CDR3 sequence (DNA): TGTGCCACCAGTAACGGACAGGGGGCCACTGAAGCTTTCTTT. It encodes CATSNGQGATEAFF. The chain links TRBV24-1 to TRBJ1-1; 11 positions match TRBD1. The CDR3 loop spans 14 amino acids. Germline lookup yields CDR1 KGHDR and CDR2 SFDVKD. After removal of 6 bases from V and 4 bases from J, the junction contained 3 bases not matched to a gene.

The gene calls are TRBV15 and TRBJ2-5; no definite D call. Germline loops: CDR1 LNHNV, CDR2 YYDKDF (reference sequence). V lost 4 bases and J lost 5, with 11 bases in between. The CDR3 spans 13 residues. The CDR3 is CATSKSLSETQYF. CDR3 DNA sequence: TGTGCCACCAGCAAGTCCCTTAGCGAGACCCAGTACTTC.

As DNA, the CDR3 is TGTGCCAGCAGCCTGGGGGCGTGGACTGAAGCTTTCTTT. It encodes CASSLGAWTEAFF. The genes are TRBV12-3 or TRBV12-4 and TRBJ1-1; weak D call: TRBD1 (6 bases). There are 13 residues in the CDR3. V was shortened by 6 bases and J by 5 bases, with 13 bases between the two germline ends.

This clone was seen a single time. The chain recombines TRBV28 with TRBJ1-1; 9 nucleotides line up with TRBD1. The CDR3 is 15 residues long. Germline V lookup: CDR1 MDHEN, CDR2 SYDVKM. The junction had 5 bases not matched to a gene; V was cut back by 6 bases and J by 0 bases. This chain's CDR3 is CASRGQGGMNTEAFF. In DNA form, the CDR3 reads TGTGCCAGCAGGGGACAGGGCGGAATGAACACTGAAGCTTTCTTT. The whole variable domain, filled in from reference TRBV28 and TRBJ1-1, reads DVKVTQSSRYLVKRTGEKVFLECVQDMDHENMFWYRQDPGLGLRLIYFSYDVKMKEKGDIPEGYSVSREKKERFSLILESASTNQTSMYLCASRGQGGMNTEAFFGQGTRLTVV.

The chain combines TRBV6-2 or TRBV6-3 with TRBJ2-7; weak D call: TRBD1 (5 bases). CDR1 is MNHEY, CDR2 SVGEGT, per germline. CDR3 length equals 16 residues. Trimming removed 0 bases from V and 7 bases from J, with 19 bases in between. CDR3 DNA: TGTGCCAGCAGTTACTCGGATAACAGGAACCCGAGGGAGCAGTACTTC. This translates into CASSYSDNRNPREQYF.

This chain connects TRBV4-3 to TRBJ1-4, with 7 bases that match TRBD1. This CDR3 spans 18 amino acids. The trim removed 3 bases at V and 0 bases at J, leaving 10 bases unmatched. Germline V gene lookup returns CDR1 LGHNA and CDR2 YSLEER. The CDR3 sequence is CASSQERTGEATNEKLFF. DNA of the CDR3: TGCGCCAGCAGCCAGGAACGGACAGGAGAAGCAACTAATGAAAAACTGTTTTTT.

V and J are TRBV9 and TRBJ2-1, with D possibly matching TRBD2 (5 bases). CDR3 size: 13 residues. Germline assignment: CDR1 SGDLS and CDR2 YYNGEE. The V gene lost 0 bases and the J gene lost 5 bases, with 6 bases spanning the gap. The CDR3 is CASSVGGNNEQFF. CDR3 DNA sequence: TGTGCCAGCAGCGTAGGAGGGAACAATGAGCAGTTCTTC.

The gene calls are TRBV11-3 and TRBJ2-7; D is unclear. Trimming removed 0 bases from V and 1 base from J, with 10 bases in between. Germline V gene sequence: CDR1 SGHNT, CDR2 YENEEA. The CDR3 is made up of 15 amino acids. The CDR3 is CASSLEFASSYEQYF. The DNA of the CDR3 is TGTGCCAGCAGCTTAGAGTTCGCCAGTTCCTACGAGCAGTACTTC.

The CDR3, as DNA: TGTGCTACCCCCTGTTCAAAGGGGGAAACACCCCTCCACTTT. It yields the protein CATPCSKGETPLHF. This chain uses TRBV12-5 with TRBJ1-6; maybe TRBD1 (6 bases). The ends were cut back, 10 bases at V and 11 bases at J, with 21 bases in the middle. CDR3 length: 14 residues. Per the germline V gene, CDR1 is LGHNT and CDR2 is FRNRAP.

The V call is TRBV7-2, the J call TRBJ2-1; D perhaps matches TRBD2 (6 bases). This CDR3 is built from 15 residues. Trimming stripped 2 bases from V and 3 bases from J, with 11 bases between. Looked up from germline, CDR1 is SGHTA and CDR2 is FQGNSA. CDR3 amino acids: CASSLIARGYNEQFF. DNA of the CDR3: TGTGCCAGCAGCTTAATAGCGCGGGGCTACAATGAGCAGTTCTTC.

This chain joins TRBV5-4 and TRBJ1-6; the D gene is possibly TRBD1 (5 bases). CDR3 length equals 14 residues. V lost 3 bases and J 6 bases, leaving 10 bases between the germline ends. Per the germline V gene, CDR1 is SGHNT and CDR2 is YYREEE (reference sequence). The CDR3 region has the DNA TGTGCCAGCAGCTCATGGGGGGTTAATTCACCCCTCCACTTT. Translated: CASSSWGVNSPLHF. The entire variable domain, with the rest obtained from reference TRBV5-4 and TRBJ1-6, is as follows: ETGVTQSPTHLIKTRGQQVTLRCSSQSGHNTVSWYQQALGQGPQFIFQYYREEENGRGNFPPRFSGLQFPNYSSELNVNALELDDSALYLCASSSWGVNSPLHFGNGTRLTVT.